A single sample is the source of the 14 T cell receptor beta chains below, sequenced in a study of blood T cell repertoires in COVID-19. Sequencing was performed with immunoSEQ multiplex PCR; in TCRdb, only in-frame clones are kept and a portion is missing. The table shows about 190,000 clones, with more than 75% occurring only once. The source material was peripheral blood. These receptors were collected from a woman aged 80 or over with acute or convalescent COVID-19.

The chain couples TRBV6-5 to TRBJ2-3, with 13 bases matching TRBD2. CDR1 is MNHEY, CDR2 SVGAGI, per germline. CDR3 length: 15 amino acids. V lost 8 bases, J lost 4 bases, and 6 bases stayed unmatched. CDR3 coding DNA: TGTGCCAGCTTACATGGACTAGCGGGAGCAGATACGCAGTATTTT. Translating it yields CASLHGLAGADTQYF.

The chain joins TRBV2 to TRBJ2-3; the D gene is possibly TRBD1 (5 bases). CDR1 is SNHLY, CDR2 FYNNEI, per germline. Trimming cost V 7 bases and J 11 bases, with 13 bases left between them. The CDR3 loop spans 11 amino acids. DNA for the CDR3: TGTGCCAGCAACCTTCTGGGGCGGCAGTATTTT. It encodes CASNLLGRQYF.

The chain recombines TRBV7-2 with TRBJ1-4; the match to TRBD1 covers 8 bases. The V gene's germline CDR1 is SGHTA and CDR2 FQGNSA. This CDR3 is built from 15 residues. Trimming cost V 3 bases and J 10 bases; bases outside gene matches: 10. The CDR3 sequence is CASSFLTGEFGKLFF. For the CDR3, the DNA is TGTGCCAGCAGCTTCTTGACAGGGGAATTTGGAAAACTGTTTTTT.

J is TRBJ1-6 and V is TRBV7-2; no clear D. From germline, CDR1 is SGHTA and CDR2 FQGNSA. Trimming removed 2 bases at V and 5 bases at J, with 10 bases between. The CDR3 contains 15 residues. The DNA for the CDR3 is TGTGCCAGCAGCTTATTGGGCCGAAATAATTCACCCCTCCACTTT. Its translation: CASSLLGRNNSPLHF.

The DNA for the CDR3 is TGTGCCAGCAGCGGCGGCGGACAGTTCTCTGGAAACACCATATATTTT. Its translation: CASSGGGQFSGNTIYF. The gene calls are TRBV5-4 and TRBJ1-3; tentative D call: TRBD1 (6 bases). Germline assignment: CDR1 SGHNT and CDR2 YYREEE (reference sequence). This CDR3 is 16 amino acids long. Trimming shortened V by 4 bases and J by 0 bases, and 14 bases separated the two germline ends.

V gene TRBV6-6 combines with J gene TRBJ1-4, with 9 bases lining up with TRBD1. Germline V gene data show CDR1 as MNHNY and CDR2 as SVGAGI (reference sequence). CDR3 length: 18 residues. Trimming took 6 bases from V and 7 from J; bases not matched to a gene: 18. The CDR3 nucleotides read TGTGCCAGCAGACGAACCGGGACAGGGAGGGGAGCAGGTGAAAAACTGTTTTTT. It yields the protein CASRRTGTGRGAGEKLFF.

The chain carries TRBV7-8 and TRBJ1-2, with 8 bases aligning to TRBD1. The V segment lost 5 bases and the J segment 3 bases; nucleotides outside the gene matches: 5. CDR3 size: 14 residues. CDR1 and CDR2 (germline): SGHVS, FQNEAQ. DNA of the CDR3: TGTGCCAGCAGCCTACAGGGGGGAGACTATGGCTACACCTTC. It is translated as CASSLQGGDYGYTF.

V is TRBV11-2 and J is TRBJ2-7, with D perhaps matching TRBD1 (5 bases). Trimming removed 1 base at V and 4 bases at J, with 14 bases between. The germline V gene encodes CDR1 SGHAT and CDR2 FQNNGV. The CDR3 is 15 amino acids. CDR3 region: CASSLAQGRVYEQYF. The DNA of the CDR3 is TGTGCCAGCAGCTTAGCCCAGGGTAGGGTTTACGAGCAGTACTTC. Full variable domain (rest looked up from reference TRBV11-2 and TRBJ2-7): EAGVAQSPRYKIIEKRQSVAFWCNPISGHATLYWYQQILGQGPKLLIQFQNNGVVDDSQLPKDRFSAERLKGVDSTLKIQPAKLEDSAVYLCASSLAQGRVYEQYFGPGTRLTVT.

V usage is TRBV19 and J usage is TRBJ1-3; D is unresolved. Trimming removed 5 bases at V and 3 bases at J, with 29 bases between. Germline-derived CDR1 and CDR2 are LNHDA and SQIVND (reference sequence). CDR3 size: 20 residues. The CDR3 nucleotides are TGTGCCAGTAGTCCGCGCCGAATAAGGCCCCGGGAAAGGGATGGAAACACCATATATTTT. Its translation is CASSPRRIRPRERDGNTIYF.

This sequence joins TRBV6-5 and TRBJ2-1; 9 bases are a match to TRBD1. The length of the CDR3 is 15 residues. V trimming: 2 bases; J trimming: 8 bases; junction bases outside the gene matches: 7. Germline V gives CDR1 MNHEY, CDR2 SVGAGI. Here the CDR3 reads CASSYTTGGAYEQFF. As DNA, the CDR3 is TGTGCCAGCAGTTACACCACAGGGGGCGCGTATGAGCAGTTCTTC.

This chain links TRBV7-9 with TRBJ1-3; the D is unclear. In germline, CDR1 is SEHNR, CDR2 FQNEAQ (reference sequence). V was shortened by 0 bases and J by 3 bases, with 3 bases between the two germline ends. The CDR3 has 13 residues. This CDR3 reads CASSLAGGNTIYF. CDR3 coding DNA: TGTGCCAGCAGCTTAGCCGGTGGAAACACCATATATTTT.

This clone came up once. This chain joins TRBV6-5 and TRBJ1-2; 10 bases match TRBD1. The CDR3 sequence is 13 residues long. Germline V gene data show CDR1 as MNHEY and CDR2 as SVGAGI. The ends lost 6 bases at V and 4 bases at J; junction bases unmatched: 2. CDR3 in amino acids: CASRRQGAYGYTF. The CDR3 nucleotides are TGTGCCAGCAGGAGACAGGGGGCCTATGGCTACACCTTC.

This clone showed up just a few times. This chain joins TRBV11-3 and TRBJ2-1; D gene uncertain. With 2 bases removed from V and 9 bases from J, the gap between germline ends came to 14 bases. Germline V gene sequence: CDR1 SGHNT, CDR2 YENEEA. The CDR3 contains 14 residues. CDR3 nucleotides: TGTGCCAGCAGCTTATTCGGCCCTACGGGTGAGCAGTTCTTC. Translation gives CASSLFGPTGEQFF.

This rearrangement joins TRBV27 to TRBJ2-2; no clear D. V was trimmed by 2 bases and J by 0 bases, leaving 4 bases between them. This CDR3 spans 14 amino acids. Looked up from germline, CDR1 is MNHEY and CDR2 is SMNVEV (reference sequence). The CDR3 DNA sequence: TGTGCCAGCAGTTTACCAGCGAACACCGGGGAGCTGTTTTTT. This translates into CASSLPANTGELFF.